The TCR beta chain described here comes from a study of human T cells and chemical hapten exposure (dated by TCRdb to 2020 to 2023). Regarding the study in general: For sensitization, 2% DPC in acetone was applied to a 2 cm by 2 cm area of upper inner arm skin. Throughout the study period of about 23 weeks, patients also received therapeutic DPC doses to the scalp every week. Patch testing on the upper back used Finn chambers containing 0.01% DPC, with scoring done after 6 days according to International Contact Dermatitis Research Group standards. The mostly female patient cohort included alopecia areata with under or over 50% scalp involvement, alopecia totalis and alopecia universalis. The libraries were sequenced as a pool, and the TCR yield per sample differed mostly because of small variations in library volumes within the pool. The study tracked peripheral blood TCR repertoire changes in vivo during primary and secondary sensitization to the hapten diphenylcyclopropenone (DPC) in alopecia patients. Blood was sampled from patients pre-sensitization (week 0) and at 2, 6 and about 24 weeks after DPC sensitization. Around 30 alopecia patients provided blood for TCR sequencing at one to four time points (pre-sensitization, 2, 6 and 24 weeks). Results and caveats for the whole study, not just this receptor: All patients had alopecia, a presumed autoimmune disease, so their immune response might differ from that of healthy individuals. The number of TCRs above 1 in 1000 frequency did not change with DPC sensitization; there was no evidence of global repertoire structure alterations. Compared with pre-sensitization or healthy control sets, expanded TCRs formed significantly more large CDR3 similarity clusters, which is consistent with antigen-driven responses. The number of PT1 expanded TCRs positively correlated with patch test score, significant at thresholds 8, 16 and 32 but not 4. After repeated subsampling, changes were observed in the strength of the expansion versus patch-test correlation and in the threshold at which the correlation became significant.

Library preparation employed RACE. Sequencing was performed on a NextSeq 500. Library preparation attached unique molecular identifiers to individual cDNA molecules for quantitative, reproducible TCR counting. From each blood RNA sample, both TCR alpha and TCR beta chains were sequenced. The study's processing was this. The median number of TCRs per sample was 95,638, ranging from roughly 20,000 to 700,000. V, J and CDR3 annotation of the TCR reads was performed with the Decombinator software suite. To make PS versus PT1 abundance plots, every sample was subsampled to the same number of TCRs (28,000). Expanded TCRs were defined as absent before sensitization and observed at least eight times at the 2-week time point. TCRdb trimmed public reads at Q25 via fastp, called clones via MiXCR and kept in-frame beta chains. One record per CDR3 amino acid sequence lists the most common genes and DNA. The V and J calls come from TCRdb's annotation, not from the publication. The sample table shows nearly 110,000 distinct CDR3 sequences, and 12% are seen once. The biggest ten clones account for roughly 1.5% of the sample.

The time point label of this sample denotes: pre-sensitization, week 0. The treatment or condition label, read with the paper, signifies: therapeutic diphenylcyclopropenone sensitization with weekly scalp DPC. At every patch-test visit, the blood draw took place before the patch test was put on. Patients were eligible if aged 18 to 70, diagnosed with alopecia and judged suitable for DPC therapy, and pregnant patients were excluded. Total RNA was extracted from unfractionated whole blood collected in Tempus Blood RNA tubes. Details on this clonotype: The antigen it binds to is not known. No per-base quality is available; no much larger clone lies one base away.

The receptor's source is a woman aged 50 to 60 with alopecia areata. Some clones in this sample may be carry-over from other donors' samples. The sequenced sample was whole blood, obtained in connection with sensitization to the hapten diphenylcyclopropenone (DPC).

The CDR3 reads as follows: CASSFTGRNQPQHF. Here is the DNA: TGTGCCAGCAGTTTCACAGGGAGGAATCAGCCCCAGCATTTT. The chain couples TRBV6-5 to TRBJ1-5; TRBD1 could be the D gene, as 6 bases match. The germline V gene gives CDR1 as MNHEY and CDR2 as SVGAGI. V and J lose 4 bases and 4 bases, and a span of 11 bases separates them. Spanning cysteine to phenylalanine, the CDR3 consists of 14 amino acids. The read is trimmed to its CDR3 DNA, 42 bases read in frame from base 1.